This T cell receptor (beta chain) derives from a study of a mutant IDH1 vaccine in newly diagnosed glioma. Profiling relied on immunoSEQ multiplex PCR, and the TCRdb table lists in-frame clones only, not all of them. In the table there are roughly 50,000 clones, approximately 78% of which are singletons. Time point described: baseline, week 1 (first vaccination visit). Treatment defined: pre-vaccination baseline after standard-of-care therapy. Donors had new IDH1-mutant astrocytomas of WHO grade 3 or 4 (ATRX-lost). Looked up from germline, CDR1 is SGDLS and CDR2 is YYNGEE. CDR3 size: 16 residues. Losses at the gene ends were 4 bases for V and 2 bases for J; bases not matched to a gene: 7. The study, taken as a whole, reports: The vaccine induced immune responses, and these occurred in around 94% of patients.

Notes on this clone: The antigen is not known.

The V call is TRBV9, the J call TRBJ1-3, with TRBD1 matching 9 bases. Here the sequenced sample was PBMCs, taken from a glioma patient treated with radiotherapy, temozolomide or both. The TCR sequence derives from a man in his late teens or twenties with glioma. The CDR3 DNA is TGTGCCAGCAGCAGAAACAGGGGGCTCGCTGGAAACACCATATATTTT. This codes for CASSRNRGLAGNTIYF.